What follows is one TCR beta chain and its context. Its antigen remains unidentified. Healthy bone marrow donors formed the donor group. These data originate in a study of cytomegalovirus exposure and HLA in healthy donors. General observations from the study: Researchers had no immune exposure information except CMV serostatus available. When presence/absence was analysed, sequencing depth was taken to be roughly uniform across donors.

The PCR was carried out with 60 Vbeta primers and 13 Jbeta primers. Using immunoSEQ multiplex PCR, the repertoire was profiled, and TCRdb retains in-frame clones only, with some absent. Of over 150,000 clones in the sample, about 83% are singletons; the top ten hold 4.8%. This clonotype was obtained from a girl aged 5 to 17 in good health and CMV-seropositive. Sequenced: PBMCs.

Written as DNA, the CDR3 is TGTGCCAGCAGTCATGGACAGGTTTACGAGCAGTACTTC. As protein: CASSHGQVYEQYF. The chain recombines TRBV6-5 with TRBJ2-7; 7 nucleotides align to TRBD1. The CDR3 runs to 13 residues. V was clipped by 5 bases and J by 4 bases; unmatched bases: 5. In germline, CDR1 is MNHEY, CDR2 SVGAGI.